One and the same sample provided the 18 T cell receptor beta chains below, sequenced in a study of T cells in tuberculosis. Method: immunoSEQ multiplex PCR; TCRdb's copy keeps in-frame clones and lacks some. This table has roughly 7,100 clones, roughly 94% appearing once. Sequencing used PBMCs. Source of these receptors: an adult with tuberculosis.

The rearrangement links TRBV2 to TRBJ2-2; tentative D call: TRBD2 (6 bases). The CDR3 sequence is 14 residues long. CDR1 is SNHLY and CDR2 is FYNNEI in the germline V gene. Trimming took off 3 bases at V and 6 bases at J, with 11 bases between the two ends. The CDR3 DNA sequence: TGTGCCAGCAGTGAGTGGAGGGACGCCGGGGAGCTGTTTTTT. Residues: CASSEWRDAGELFF.

The chain has TRBV7-2 and TRBJ1-1; D remains ambiguous. CDR1 is SGHTA, CDR2 FQGNSA, per germline. This CDR3 has 13 amino acids. V lost 1 base and J lost 8, with 11 bases in between. CDR3 residues: CASSLGERSEAFF. CDR3 sequence (DNA): TGTGCCAGCAGCTTAGGGGAGCGGAGCGAAGCTTTCTTT.

The V and J genes are TRBV7-9 and TRBJ2-7; TRBD2 might be the D (5 bases). V gave up 1 base and J gave up 3 bases, with 13 bases separating them. CDR1 is SEHNR and CDR2 is FQNEAQ in the germline V gene (reference sequence). The length of the CDR3 is 15 residues. The CDR3 here is CASSLGASRDYEQYF. The CDR3 DNA sequence: TGTGCCAGCAGCTTAGGGGCTAGCCGGGACTACGAGCAGTACTTC.

The chain uses TRBV5-4 and TRBJ1-4; 10 nucleotides line up with TRBD1. The CDR3 covers 15 residues. V lost 3 bases, J lost 5 bases, and 4 bases stayed unmatched. Germline V gene data show CDR1 as SGHNT and CDR2 as YYREEE (reference sequence). The DNA of the CDR3 is TGTGCCAGCAGCTCGGGGACAGGGGTAAATGAAAAACTGTTTTTT. This sequence encodes CASSSGTGVNEKLFF.

The rearrangement uses TRBV9 and TRBJ2-1; TRBD2 aligns across 9 bases. CDR1 is SGDLS, CDR2 YYNGEE, per germline. With 3 bases clipped from V and 7 bases from J, the junction kept 8 bases outside the gene matches. The CDR3 totals 15 residues. This chain's CDR3 is CASSAAGGPGNEQFF. CDR3 sequence (DNA): TGTGCCAGCAGCGCCGCGGGGGGGCCGGGAAATGAGCAGTTCTTC.

In this sample, this clone turned up once. The V and J genes are TRBV6-1 and TRBJ1-2; no clear D gene. The CDR3 has 16 residues. V was shortened by 0 bases and J by 4 bases, with 15 bases between the two germline ends. The germline CDR1 and CDR2 sequences are MNHNS and SASEGT. CDR3 sequence reads: CASSEAAFQEGYGYTF. For the CDR3, the DNA is TGTGCCAGCAGTGAAGCAGCCTTCCAGGAAGGCTATGGCTACACCTTC.

The rearrangement joins TRBV6-4 to TRBJ2-3; D might be TRBD2 (7 bases). Germline values: CDR1 MRHNA, CDR2 SNTAGT. The CDR3 consists of 17 residues. V was trimmed by 0 bases and J by 1 base, leaving 14 bases between them. The CDR3 sequence: CASSDSEGGVGTDTQYF. In nucleotides, the CDR3 is TGTGCCAGCAGTGACTCAGAAGGGGGGGTTGGCACAGATACGCAGTATTTT.

V is TRBV18 and J is TRBJ2-1, with 10 bases matching TRBD1. CDR1 is KGHSH, CDR2 LQKENI, per germline. Trimming removed 2 bases from V and 0 bases from J; junction bases left unmatched: 1. The CDR3 contains 16 residues. In nucleotides, the CDR3 is TGTGCCAGCTCACCAGGACAGGGGGTCTCCTACAATGAGCAGTTCTTC. Encoded protein: CASSPGQGVSYNEQFF.

The rearrangement links TRBV2 to TRBJ2-7, with TRBD1 matching 7 bases. This CDR3 contains 14 residues. V shed 6 bases, J shed 0 bases, and the junction held 5 bases outside the gene matches. CDR1 SNHLY and CDR2 FYNNEI come from the germline V gene. The CDR3 sequence is CASRSDRSSYEQYF. In nucleotides, the CDR3 is TGTGCCAGCAGATCGGACAGGAGCTCCTACGAGCAGTACTTC.

The genes are TRBV2 and TRBJ2-6; a possible D gene is TRBD2 (5 bases). The CDR3 runs to 14 residues. V dropped 10 bases and J dropped 4 bases, with 14 bases sitting between them. Germline CDR1 is SNHLY and CDR2 is FYNNEI. The CDR3 bases are TGTGCCACCGGGAAGGACTCCGGGGCCAACGTCCTGACTTTC. Amino acid sequence: CATGKDSGANVLTF.

The chain is built from TRBV18 and TRBJ2-5; TRBD2 agrees at 7 bases. From germline, CDR1 is KGHSH and CDR2 LQKENI. The CDR3 spans 13 residues. V dropped 6 bases and J dropped 5; count of bases not matched to a gene: 6. CDR3 coding DNA: TGTGCCAGCTCCCCCAGCGGGACTGAGACCCAGTACTTC. It translates to CASSPSGTETQYF.

This rearrangement joins TRBV5-6 to TRBJ2-7, with D tentatively TRBD2 (5 bases). This CDR3 has 16 amino acids. V lost 0 bases, J lost 6 bases, and 19 bases lay in between. Germline CDR1 is SGHDT and CDR2 is YYEEEE. The CDR3 is CASSLGPSVEGSEQYF. Written as DNA, the CDR3 is TGTGCCAGCAGCTTGGGGCCGTCTGTGGAAGGGAGCGAGCAGTACTTC.

DNA of the CDR3: TGTGCCAGCAGTGAAGCAACCGGGACTAGCGGGAGGTCCTACGAGCAGTACTTC. This gives the protein CASSEATGTSGRSYEQYF. V usage is TRBV6-1 and J usage is TRBJ2-7, with 15 nucleotides matching TRBD2. The CDR3 loop spans 18 amino acids. The trim removed 0 bases at V and 1 base at J, leaving 4 bases unmatched. CDR1 is MNHNS, CDR2 SASEGT, per germline.

In this sample, this clone turned up once. The chain has TRBV5-4 and TRBJ2-7; 14 nucleotides agree with TRBD2. Germline lookup yields CDR1 SGHNT and CDR2 YYREEE (reference sequence). The CDR3 extends over 17 amino acids. V gave up 4 bases and J gave up 9 bases; unmatched junction bases: 15. Written as DNA, the CDR3 is TGTGCCAGCAGCCTTGGGGCCGGGACTAGCGGGGGACAGGGGCAGTACTTC. This codes for CASSLGAGTSGGQGQYF.

This clone turned up a few times. The chain recombines TRBV30 with TRBJ1-5; D call uncertain. V was shortened by 1 base and J by 5 bases, with 9 bases between the two germline ends. CDR3 length: 13 residues. CDR1 is GTSNPN, CDR2 SVGIG, per germline (reference sequence). CDR3 sequence reads: CAWSAVGDQPQHF. The CDR3 DNA reads as TGTGCCTGGAGTGCGGTGGGCGATCAGCCCCAGCATTTT.

J is TRBJ2-3 and V is TRBV10-1; D possibly corresponds to TRBD2 (5 bases). V lost 4 bases and J 4 bases, leaving 18 bases between the germline ends. Per the germline V gene, CDR1 is WNHNN and CDR2 is SYGVQD (reference sequence). The CDR3 loop spans 16 amino acids. CDR3 sequence (DNA): TGCGCCAGCAGTGCAGCGACTGGAGAGGGCCCAGATACGCAGTATTTT. It codes for CASSAATGEGPDTQYF.

The genes are TRBV6-1 and TRBJ1-2; maybe TRBD1 (6 bases). Trimming stripped 1 base from V and 3 bases from J, with 12 bases between. The CDR3 length is 15 residues. Germline CDR1 and CDR2: MNHNS and SASEGT. CDR3 in DNA: TGTGCCAGCAGTGAAGGGCAGGGGTGGGACTATGGCTACACCTTC. It encodes CASSEGQGWDYGYTF.

V usage is TRBV6-5 and J usage is TRBJ1-3, with D tentatively TRBD1 (5 bases). Trimming pared 6 bases from V and 3 bases from J, leaving 9 bases between. Per the germline V gene, CDR1 is MNHEY and CDR2 is SVGAGI. The CDR3 contains 13 residues. CDR3: CASSQGGGNTIYF. CDR3 in DNA: TGTGCCAGCAGCCAGGGTGGTGGAAACACCATATATTTT.